The 23 T cell receptor beta chains given below trace back to one sample, sequenced in a study of T cell responses to AZD1222 COVID-19 vaccine. Sequencing was performed with immunoSEQ multiplex PCR; in TCRdb, only in-frame clones are kept and a portion is missing. This table holds around 100,000 clones, around 95% found once. The sample in question was peripheral blood, obtained on day 0 of AZD1222 vaccination. The receptors come from an adult in good health.

The CDR3 is CASSGTSDYNEQFF. CDR3 DNA: TGTGCCAGCTCCGGGACTAGCGACTACAATGAGCAGTTCTTC. V is TRBV28 and J is TRBJ2-1; 10 positions agree with TRBD2. Germline lookup yields CDR1 MDHEN and CDR2 SYDVKM. V lost 8 bases and J lost 3; bases outside the gene matches: 4. The CDR3 runs to 14 residues.

The chain uses TRBV5-1 and TRBJ1-1, with D unclear. The CDR3 extends over 14 amino acids. Germline CDR1 SGHRS, CDR2 YFSETQ. Deletions cut 0 bases from V and 7 bases from J, with 13 bases between. The CDR3 region is CASSLAGPRGEAFF. DNA of the CDR3: TGCGCCAGCAGCTTGGCCGGCCCCCGGGGTGAAGCTTTCTTT.

The V call is TRBV7-2, the J call TRBJ2-1; 11 nucleotides line up with TRBD2. Per germline, CDR1 SGHTA and CDR2 FQGNSA. The CDR3 loop spans 15 amino acids. V lost 6 bases, J lost 4 bases, and 5 bases stayed unmatched. The CDR3 coding sequence is TGTGCCAGCAGGGGGGGGACTAGCGGATACAATGAGCAGTTCTTC. It yields the protein CASRGGTSGYNEQFF.

The chain couples TRBV20-1 to TRBJ1-1; the D is unclear. The CDR3 loop spans 10 amino acids. Germline assignment: CDR1 DFQATT and CDR2 SNEGSKA (reference sequence). V shed 4 bases and J shed 3 bases, with 3 bases lying between them. The CDR3 loop is CSAMDTEAFF. The CDR3, as DNA: TGCAGTGCTATGGACACTGAAGCTTTCTTT.

V gene TRBV7-9 combines with J gene TRBJ1-1; 11 positions agree with TRBD1. Germline-derived CDR1 and CDR2 are SEHNR and FQNEAQ (reference sequence). This CDR3 is built from 16 residues. Trimming at V came to 5 bases and at J to 4 bases, leaving 9 bases not matched to a gene. CDR3 sequence reads: CASSAPGQGAGTEAFF. In DNA, the CDR3 is TGTGCCAGCAGCGCCCCCGGACAGGGGGCGGGCACTGAAGCTTTCTTT.

J is TRBJ1-5 and V is TRBV19; no definite D call. The CDR3 covers 16 residues. The germline gives CDR1 LNHDA, CDR2 SQIVND (reference sequence). Trimming pared 9 bases from V and 3 bases from J, leaving 21 bases between. The CDR3 loop reads CASRPAVMRTNQPQHF. In DNA form, the CDR3 reads TGTGCCAGCCGCCCAGCCGTTATGAGGACCAATCAGCCCCAGCATTTT. Complete variable domain (other parts from reference TRBV19 and TRBJ1-5): DGGITQSPKYLFRKEGQNVTLSCEQNLNHDAMYWYRQDPGQGLRLIYYSQIVNDFQKGDIAEGYSVSREKKESFPLTVTSAQKNPTAFYLCASRPAVMRTNQPQHFGDGTRLSIL.

The CDR3 here is CASSHATGEQAEAFF. The CDR3 coding sequence is TGTGCCAGCAGCCATGCGACAGGGGAGCAAGCTGAAGCTTTCTTT. The V call is TRBV7-9, the J call TRBJ1-1; 8 bases match TRBD1. Germline CDR1 and CDR2: SEHNR and FQNEAQ (reference sequence). Trimming cost V 5 bases and J 6 bases; bases outside gene matches: 11. The CDR3 is made up of 15 amino acids.

The genes are TRBV19 and TRBJ2-2; D is undetermined. CDR3 length: 16 residues. The V end lost 11 bases, the J end lost 3 bases, and 22 bases lay between the germline ends. From germline, CDR1 is LNHDA and CDR2 SQIVND (reference sequence). The CDR3, as DNA: TGTGCCTCCAAAACGGACCTGGATTATTACACCGGGGAGCTGTTTTTT. Protein product: CASKTDLDYYTGELFF.

The chain combines TRBV28 with TRBJ2-3; weak D call: TRBD2 (5 bases). V lost 3 bases, J lost 7 bases, and 17 bases lay in between. The CDR3 has 15 residues. Germline CDR1 MDHEN, CDR2 SYDVKM. The CDR3 is CASSLPGPRRNTQYF. DNA of the CDR3: TGTGCCAGCAGTTTGCCAGGACCCAGGAGGAATACGCAGTATTTT. Drawing the rest from reference TRBV28 and TRBJ2-3, the complete variable domain is DVKVTQSSRYLVKRTGEKVFLECVQDMDHENMFWYRQDPGLGLRLIYFSYDVKMKEKGDIPEGYSVSREKKERFSLILESASTNQTSMYLCASSLPGPRRNTQYFGPGTRLTVL.

This clone was seen more than once but under ten times. The DNA for the CDR3 is TGTGCCAGTAGTATTGGCAGGGGCTATGGCTACACCTTC. Translation gives CASSIGRGYGYTF. This chain connects TRBV19 to TRBJ1-2; perhaps TRBD1 as D (6 bases). Germline CDR1 LNHDA, CDR2 SQIVND (reference sequence). The CDR3 is 13 amino acids. V shed 3 bases and J shed 4 bases, with 9 bases lying between them. The variable domain in full, completed from reference TRBV19 and TRBJ1-2, reads DGGITQSPKYLFRKEGQNVTLSCEQNLNHDAMYWYRQDPGQGLRLIYYSQIVNDFQKGDIAEGYSVSREKKESFPLTVTSAQKNPTAFYLCASSIGRGYGYTFGSGTRLTVV.

The V and J genes are TRBV28 and TRBJ1-5; D unclear. Germline V gene sequence: CDR1 MDHEN, CDR2 SYDVKM. V was pared by 1 base and J by 6 bases, with 13 bases between. The CDR3 loop spans 15 amino acids. The CDR3, as DNA: TGTGCCAGCAGTTTATCGGGCGGCCTTGGTCAGCCCCAGCATTTT. Encoded protein: CASSLSGGLGQPQHF.

This chain uses TRBV6-5 with TRBJ1-1; D uncertain. V was pared by 7 bases and J by 8 bases, with 11 bases between. Germline V lookup: CDR1 MNHEY, CDR2 SVGAGI. The length of the CDR3 is 11 residues. CDR3 nucleotides: TGTGCCAGCACCTTGTGGACGGAAGCTTTCTTT. Its translation is CASTLWTEAFF.

The V and J genes are TRBV4-1 and TRBJ1-5; D unresolved. Trimming cost V 3 bases and J 3 bases, with 15 bases left between them. The V gene's germline CDR1 is MGHRA and CDR2 YSYEKL. The CDR3 length is 16 residues. The CDR3 loop is CASSQAYGKTNQPQHF. The DNA of the CDR3 is TGCGCCAGCAGCCAGGCCTACGGGAAAACCAATCAGCCCCAGCATTTT.

Notes on this clone: The junction departs from the called germline gene at one end, perhaps through a read error. The rearrangement links TRBV7-7 to TRBJ1-1; D is undetermined. The CDR3 is made up of 13 amino acids. Germline V gives CDR1 SSHAT, CDR2 FNYEAQ (reference sequence). Here the CDR3 DNA reads TGTGCTAGCAGCGCGCAGGTGAACACTGAAGCTTTCTTT. Translation gives CASSAQVNTEAFF.

The gene calls are TRBV5-1 and TRBJ2-7; no firm D call. The CDR3 loop spans 14 amino acids. Deletions cut 4 bases from V and 1 base from J, with 12 bases between. CDR1 is SGHRS and CDR2 is YFSETQ in the germline V gene. The CDR3: CASSPPWGSYEQYF. DNA for the CDR3: TGCGCCAGCAGCCCCCCTTGGGGATCCTACGAGCAGTACTTC.

The chain employs TRBV2 and TRBJ1-5; 7 bases fit TRBD1. The CDR3 length is 14 residues. V dropped 4 bases and J dropped 7; count of bases not matched to a gene: 7. Germline V CDR1 and CDR2: SNHLY, FYNNEI. This CDR3 is CASSGVRGQQPQHF. CDR3 coding DNA: TGTGCCAGCAGTGGTGTAAGGGGACAGCAGCCCCAGCATTTT.

The V gene is TRBV7-8, the J gene TRBJ1-1, with D unresolved. The CDR3 covers 13 residues. V lost 5 bases, J lost 7 bases, and 14 bases lay in between. Germline V gives CDR1 SGHVS, CDR2 FQNEAQ. The CDR3 region is CASSRWVQDEAFF. The CDR3 nucleotides are TGTGCCAGCAGCCGGTGGGTACAAGATGAAGCTTTCTTT.

This chain uses TRBV5-8 with TRBJ1-1, with TRBD1 matching over 8 bases. CDR1 and CDR2 from the germline V gene are SGHTS and YDEGEE. This CDR3 contains 16 residues. With V trimmed by 0 bases and J by 2 bases, 6 bases remained unmatched. This CDR3 reads CASSLGGRGPNTEAFF. DNA of the CDR3: TGTGCCAGCAGCTTGGGCGGCAGGGGGCCTAACACTGAAGCTTTCTTT. Variable domain in full (rest from reference TRBV5-8 and TRBJ1-1): EAGVTQSPTHLIKTRGQQATLRCSPISGHTSVYWYQQALGLGLQFLLWYDEGEERNRGNFPPRFSGRQFPNYSSELNVNALELEDSALYLCASSLGGRGPNTEAFFGQGTRLTVV.

The chain couples TRBV29-1 to TRBJ2-7, with D maybe TRBD1 (6 bases). The CDR3 is 13 residues long. V was cut by 7 bases and J by 6 bases, with 19 bases left in between. Germline values: CDR1 SQVTM, CDR2 ANQGSEA. The CDR3 DNA reads TGCAGCGCGATCCTGTTGGACAGTCGCGAGCAGTACTTC. Protein: CSAILLDSREQYF.

This rearrangement joins TRBV3-1 (or the pseudogene TRBV3-2) to TRBJ1-5; D is ambiguous. V was pared by 0 bases and J by 7 bases, with 7 bases between. This CDR3 has 13 amino acids. Germline V gene data show CDR1 as LGHDT and CDR2 as YNNKEL (reference sequence). The CDR3 nucleotides read TGTGCCAGCAGCCAAGATCGTCCCCAGCCCCAGCATTTT. Protein: CASSQDRPQPQHF.

The J gene is TRBJ1-3, the V gene TRBV7-9, with TRBD1 as a possible D gene (6 bases). V was cut by 5 bases and J by 5 bases, with 19 bases left in between. Germline CDR1 and CDR2: SEHNR and FQNEAQ (reference sequence). CDR3 length: 16 residues. The CDR3, as DNA: TGTGCCAGCAGCGGATTACTGTGGGGGCAGAGAAACACCATATATTTT. This translates into CASSGLLWGQRNTIYF.

The V call is TRBV4-1, the J call TRBJ1-5; D is possibly TRBD1 (6 bases). This CDR3 region has 14 residues. The V and J ends lost 0 bases and 6 bases respectively, with 9 bases between them. CDR1 is MGHRA, CDR2 YSYEKL, per germline. The CDR3 nucleotides are TGCGCCAGCAGCCAAGAATGGGGGCCTCAGCCCCAGCATTTT. This codes for CASSQEWGPQPQHF.

V is TRBV4-3 and J is TRBJ1-4; TRBD1 might be the D (5 bases). The CDR3 totals 16 residues. Per germline, CDR1 LGHNA and CDR2 YSLEER. V was pared by 0 bases and J by 8 bases, with 16 bases between. Here the CDR3 reads CASSQDSHTGREKLFF. Here the CDR3 DNA reads TGCGCCAGCAGCCAAGATTCTCACACAGGACGGGAAAAACTGTTTTTT.